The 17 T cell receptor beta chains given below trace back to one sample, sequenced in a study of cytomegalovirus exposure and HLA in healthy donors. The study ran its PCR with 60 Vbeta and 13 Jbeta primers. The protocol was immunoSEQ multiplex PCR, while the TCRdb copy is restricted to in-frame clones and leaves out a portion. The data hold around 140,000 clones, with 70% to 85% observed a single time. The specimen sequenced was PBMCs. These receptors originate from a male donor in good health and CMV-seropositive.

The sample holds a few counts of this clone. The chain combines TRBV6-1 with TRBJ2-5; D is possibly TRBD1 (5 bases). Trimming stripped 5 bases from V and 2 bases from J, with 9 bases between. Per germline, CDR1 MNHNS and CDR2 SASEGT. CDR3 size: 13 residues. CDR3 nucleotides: TGTGCCAGCAGTCAGGACATTCAAGAGACCCAGTACTTC. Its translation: CASSQDIQETQYF.

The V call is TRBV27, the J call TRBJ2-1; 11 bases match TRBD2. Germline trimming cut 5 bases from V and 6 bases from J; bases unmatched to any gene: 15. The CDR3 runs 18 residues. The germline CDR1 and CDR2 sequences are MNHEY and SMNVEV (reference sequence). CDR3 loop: CASSVTKGTSGARNEQFF. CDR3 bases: TGTGCCAGCAGTGTCACTAAGGGGACTAGCGGAGCCCGCAATGAGCAGTTCTTC.

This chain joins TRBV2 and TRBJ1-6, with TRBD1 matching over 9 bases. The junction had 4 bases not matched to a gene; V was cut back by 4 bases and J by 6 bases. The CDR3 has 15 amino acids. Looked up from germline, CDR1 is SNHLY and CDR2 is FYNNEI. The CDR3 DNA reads TGTGCCAGCAGTGCTCTGACAGGGGGTAATTCACCCCTCCACTTT. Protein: CASSALTGGNSPLHF.

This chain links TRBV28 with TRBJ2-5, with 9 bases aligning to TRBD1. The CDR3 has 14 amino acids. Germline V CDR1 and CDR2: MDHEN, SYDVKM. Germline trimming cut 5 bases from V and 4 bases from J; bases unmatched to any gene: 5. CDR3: CASSQPGQGETQYF. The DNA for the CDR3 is TGTGCCAGCAGTCAACCGGGACAGGGAGAGACCCAGTACTTC.

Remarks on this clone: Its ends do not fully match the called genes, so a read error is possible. Written as DNA, the CDR3 is TGTTCCAGCAGCTCCAGGACAGGGGGCGAGTTCACTGAAGCTTTCTTT. Residues: CSSSSRTGGEFTEAFF. This chain joins TRBV7-9 and TRBJ1-1, with 11 positions matching TRBD1. Germline CDR1 reads SEHNR; CDR2 reads FQNEAQ (reference sequence). The CDR3 contains 16 residues.

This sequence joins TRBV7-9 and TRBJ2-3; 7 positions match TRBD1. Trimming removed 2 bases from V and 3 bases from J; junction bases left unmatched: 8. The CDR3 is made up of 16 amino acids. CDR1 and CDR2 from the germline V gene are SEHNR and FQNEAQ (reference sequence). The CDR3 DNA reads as TGTGCCAGCAGCTTAATTGGTCAGGGGGAGACAGATACGCAGTATTTT. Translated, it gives CASSLIGQGETDTQYF.

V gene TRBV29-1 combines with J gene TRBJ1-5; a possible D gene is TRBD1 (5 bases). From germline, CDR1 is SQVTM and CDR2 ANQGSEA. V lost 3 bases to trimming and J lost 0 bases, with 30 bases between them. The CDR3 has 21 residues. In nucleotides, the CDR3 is TGCAGCGTTGACTTTACGTCAGGTCCACCCAAGGGGCCATATAGCAATCAGCCCCAGCATTTT. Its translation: CSVDFTSGPPKGPYSNQPQHF.

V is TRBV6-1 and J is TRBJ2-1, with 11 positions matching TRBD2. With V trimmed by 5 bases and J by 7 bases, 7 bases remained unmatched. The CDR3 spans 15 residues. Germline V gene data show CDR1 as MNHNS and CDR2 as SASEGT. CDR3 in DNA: TGTGCCAGCAGTCTAGCGGGGGGCGAGTGGAATGAGCAGTTCTTC. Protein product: CASSLAGGEWNEQFF.

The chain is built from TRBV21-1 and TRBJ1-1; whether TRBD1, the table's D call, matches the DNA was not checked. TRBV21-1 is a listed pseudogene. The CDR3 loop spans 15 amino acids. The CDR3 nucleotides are TGTGCCCTACCCGCGGACAGGGTGGAGGCCACTGAAGCTTTCTTT. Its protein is CALPADRVEATEAFF.

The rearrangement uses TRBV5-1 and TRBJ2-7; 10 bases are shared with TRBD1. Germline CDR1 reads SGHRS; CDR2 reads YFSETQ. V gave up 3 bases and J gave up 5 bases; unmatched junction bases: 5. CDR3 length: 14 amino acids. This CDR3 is CASSSTGGEDEQYF. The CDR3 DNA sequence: TGCGCCAGCAGCTCGACAGGGGGCGAGGACGAGCAGTACTTC.

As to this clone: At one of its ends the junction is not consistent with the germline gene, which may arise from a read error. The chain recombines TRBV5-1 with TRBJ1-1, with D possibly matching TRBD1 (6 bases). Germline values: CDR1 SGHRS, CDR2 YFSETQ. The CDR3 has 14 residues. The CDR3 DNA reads TGCGCCAGCAGCTTAGGGGGTGGAAACAGTGAAGCTTTCTTT. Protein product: CASSLGGGNSEAFF.

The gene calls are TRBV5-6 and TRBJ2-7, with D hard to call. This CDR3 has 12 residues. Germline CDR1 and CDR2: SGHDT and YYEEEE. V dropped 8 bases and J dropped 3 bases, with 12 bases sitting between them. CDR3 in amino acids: CASGKYSYEQYF. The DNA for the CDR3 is TGTGCCAGTGGCAAATACAGCTACGAGCAGTACTTC.

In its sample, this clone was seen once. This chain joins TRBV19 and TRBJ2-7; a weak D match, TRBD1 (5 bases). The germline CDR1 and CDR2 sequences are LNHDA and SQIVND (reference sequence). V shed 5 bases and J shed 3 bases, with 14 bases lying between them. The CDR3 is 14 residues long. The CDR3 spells CASSPLDTGYEQYF. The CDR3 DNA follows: TGTGCCAGTAGTCCCCTAGACACAGGCTACGAGCAGTACTTC. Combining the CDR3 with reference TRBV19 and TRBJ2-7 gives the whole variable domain DGGITQSPKYLFRKEGQNVTLSCEQNLNHDAMYWYRQDPGQGLRLIYYSQIVNDFQKGDIAEGYSVSREKKESFPLTVTSAQKNPTAFYLCASSPLDTGYEQYFGPGTRLTVT.

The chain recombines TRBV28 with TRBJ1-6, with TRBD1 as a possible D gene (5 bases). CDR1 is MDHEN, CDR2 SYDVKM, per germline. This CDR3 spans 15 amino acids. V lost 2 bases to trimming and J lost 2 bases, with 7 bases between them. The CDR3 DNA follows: TGTGCCAGCAGTTTAACAGGCGCCTATAATTCACCCCTCCACTTT. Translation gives CASSLTGAYNSPLHF.

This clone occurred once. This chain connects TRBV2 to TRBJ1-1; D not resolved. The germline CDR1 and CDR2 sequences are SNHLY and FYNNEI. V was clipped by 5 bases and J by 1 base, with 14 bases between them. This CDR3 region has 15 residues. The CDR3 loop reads CASSFVQTANTEAFF. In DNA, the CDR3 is TGTGCCAGCAGTTTCGTACAGACGGCGAACACTGAAGCTTTCTTT. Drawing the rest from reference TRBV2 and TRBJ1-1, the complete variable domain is EPEVTQTPSHQVTQMGQEVILRCVPISNHLYFYWYRQILGQKVEFLVSFYNNEISEKSEIFDDQFSVERPDGSNFTLKIRSTKLEDSAMYFCASSFVQTANTEAFFGQGTRLTVV.

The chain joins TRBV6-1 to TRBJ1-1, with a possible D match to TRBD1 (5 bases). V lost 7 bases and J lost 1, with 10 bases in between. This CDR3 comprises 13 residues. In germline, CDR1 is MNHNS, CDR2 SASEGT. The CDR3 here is CASTVDRNTEAFF. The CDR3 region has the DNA TGTGCCAGCACCGTCGACAGGAACACTGAAGCTTTCTTT.

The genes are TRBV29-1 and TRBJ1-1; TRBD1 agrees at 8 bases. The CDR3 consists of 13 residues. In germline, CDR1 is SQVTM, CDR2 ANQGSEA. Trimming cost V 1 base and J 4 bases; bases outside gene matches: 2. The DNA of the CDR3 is TGCAGCGTTGAAGGTCAGGGGGCCACTGAAGCTTTCTTT. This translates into CSVEGQGATEAFF.